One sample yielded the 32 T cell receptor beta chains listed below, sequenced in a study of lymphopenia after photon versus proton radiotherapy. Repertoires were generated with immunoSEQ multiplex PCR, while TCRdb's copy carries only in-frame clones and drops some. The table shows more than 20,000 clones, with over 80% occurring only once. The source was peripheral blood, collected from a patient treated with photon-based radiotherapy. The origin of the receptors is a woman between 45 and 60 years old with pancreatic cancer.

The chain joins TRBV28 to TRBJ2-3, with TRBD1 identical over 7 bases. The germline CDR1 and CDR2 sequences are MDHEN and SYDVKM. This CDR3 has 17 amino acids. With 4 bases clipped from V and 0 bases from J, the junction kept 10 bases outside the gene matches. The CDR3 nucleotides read TGTGCCAGCAGTTCCCCCTTGGTAGGGGGCAGCACAGATACGCAGTATTTT. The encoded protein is CASSSPLVGGSTDTQYF.

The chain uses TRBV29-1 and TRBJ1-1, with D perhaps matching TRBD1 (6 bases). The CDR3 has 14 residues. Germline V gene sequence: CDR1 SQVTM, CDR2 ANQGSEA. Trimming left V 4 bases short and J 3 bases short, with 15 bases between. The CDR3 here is CSVVRDTPHTEAFF. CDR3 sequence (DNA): TGCAGCGTTGTCCGGGACACACCCCACACTGAAGCTTTCTTT.

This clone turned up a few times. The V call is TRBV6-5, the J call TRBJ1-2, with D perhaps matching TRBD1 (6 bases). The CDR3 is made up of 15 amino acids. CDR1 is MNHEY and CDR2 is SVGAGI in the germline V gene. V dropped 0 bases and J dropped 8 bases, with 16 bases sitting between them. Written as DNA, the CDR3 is TGTGCCAGCAGTTACTCGAGAGGGACACAGCAGGGCTACACCTTC. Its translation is CASSYSRGTQQGYTF.

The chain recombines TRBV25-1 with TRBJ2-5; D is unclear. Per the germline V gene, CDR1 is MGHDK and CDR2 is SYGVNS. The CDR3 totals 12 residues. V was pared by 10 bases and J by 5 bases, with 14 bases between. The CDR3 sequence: CATSKASETQYF. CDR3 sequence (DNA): TGTGCCACCAGCAAAGCCTCGGAGACCCAGTACTTC.

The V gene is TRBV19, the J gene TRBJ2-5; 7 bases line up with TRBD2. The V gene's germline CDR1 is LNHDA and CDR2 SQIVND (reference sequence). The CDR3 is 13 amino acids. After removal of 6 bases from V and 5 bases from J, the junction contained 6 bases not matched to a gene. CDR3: CASRKREHETQYF. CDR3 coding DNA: TGTGCCAGTAGGAAGCGGGAACACGAGACCCAGTACTTC.

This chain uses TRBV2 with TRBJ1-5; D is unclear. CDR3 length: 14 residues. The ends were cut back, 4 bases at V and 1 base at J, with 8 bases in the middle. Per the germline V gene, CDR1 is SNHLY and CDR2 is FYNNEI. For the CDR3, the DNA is TGTGCCAGCAGTGTTAGGGAGAGCAATCAGCCCCAGCATTTT. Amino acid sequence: CASSVRESNQPQHF.

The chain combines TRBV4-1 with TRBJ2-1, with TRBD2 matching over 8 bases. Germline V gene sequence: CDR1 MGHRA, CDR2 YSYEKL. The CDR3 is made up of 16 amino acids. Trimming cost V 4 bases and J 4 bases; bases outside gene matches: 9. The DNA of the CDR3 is TGCGCCAGCAGCCGGGACCTAGCGGGCCTATACAATGAGCAGTTCTTC. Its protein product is CASSRDLAGLYNEQFF.

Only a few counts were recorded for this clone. In nucleotides, the CDR3 is TGTGCCAGCAGTTTATCGCGGAGGGGCTTTGATGAGCAGTTCTTC. Translated: CASSLSRRGFDEQFF. The chain recombines TRBV27 with TRBJ2-1, with D perhaps TRBD2 (6 bases). With 0 bases removed from V and 8 bases from J, the gap between germline ends came to 14 bases. The CDR3 extends over 15 amino acids. CDR1 MNHEY and CDR2 SMNVEV come from the germline V gene (reference sequence).

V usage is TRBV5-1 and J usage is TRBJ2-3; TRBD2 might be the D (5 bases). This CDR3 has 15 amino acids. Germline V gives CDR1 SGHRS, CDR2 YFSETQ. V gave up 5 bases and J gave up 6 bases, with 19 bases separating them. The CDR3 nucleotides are TGCGCCAGCAGGCCACCGGGAAAGGCGCAGGATACGCAGTATTTT. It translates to CASRPPGKAQDTQYF.

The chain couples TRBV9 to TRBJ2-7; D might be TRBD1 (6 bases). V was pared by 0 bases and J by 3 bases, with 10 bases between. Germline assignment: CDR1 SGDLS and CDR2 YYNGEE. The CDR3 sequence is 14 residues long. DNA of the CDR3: TGTGCCAGCAGCGTAGGGGACAACAGCTACGAGCAGTACTTC. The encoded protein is CASSVGDNSYEQYF.

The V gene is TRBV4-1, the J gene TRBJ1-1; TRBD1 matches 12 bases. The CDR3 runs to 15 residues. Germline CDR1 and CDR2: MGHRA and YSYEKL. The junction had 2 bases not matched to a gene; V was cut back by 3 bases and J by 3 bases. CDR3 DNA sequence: TGCGCCAGCAGCCAGGGACAGGGGGCCGACACTGAAGCTTTCTTT. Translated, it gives CASSQGQGADTEAFF.

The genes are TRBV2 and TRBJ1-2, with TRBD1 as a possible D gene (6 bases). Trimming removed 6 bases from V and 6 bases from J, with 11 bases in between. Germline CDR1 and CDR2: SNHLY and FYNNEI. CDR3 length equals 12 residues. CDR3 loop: CASRTGRHGYTF. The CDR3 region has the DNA TGTGCCAGCAGAACAGGGCGCCATGGCTACACCTTC.

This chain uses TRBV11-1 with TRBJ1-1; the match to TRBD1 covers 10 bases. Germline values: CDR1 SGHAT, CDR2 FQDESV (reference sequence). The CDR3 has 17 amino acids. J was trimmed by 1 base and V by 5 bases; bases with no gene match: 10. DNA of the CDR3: TGTGCCAGCAGCCTATCGGGACAGGGGCGCTCGAACACTGAAGCTTTCTTT. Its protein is CASSLSGQGRSNTEAFF. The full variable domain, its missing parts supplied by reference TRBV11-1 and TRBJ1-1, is EAEVAQSPRYKITEKSQAVAFWCDPISGHATLYWYRQILGQGPELLVQFQDESVVDDSQLPKDRFSAERLKGVDSTLKIQPAELGDSAMYLCASSLSGQGRSNTEAFFGQGTRLTVV.

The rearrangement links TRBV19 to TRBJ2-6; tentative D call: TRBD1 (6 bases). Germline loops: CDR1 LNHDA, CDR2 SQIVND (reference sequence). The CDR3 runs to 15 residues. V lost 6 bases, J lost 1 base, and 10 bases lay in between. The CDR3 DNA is TGTGCCAGTAGCCTTACAGGGTCTGGGGCCAACGTCCTGACTTTC. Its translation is CASSLTGSGANVLTF.

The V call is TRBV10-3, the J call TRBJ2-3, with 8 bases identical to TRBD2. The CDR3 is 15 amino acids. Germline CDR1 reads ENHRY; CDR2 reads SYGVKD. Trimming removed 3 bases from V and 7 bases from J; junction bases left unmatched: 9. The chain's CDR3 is CAISDSQREKNTQYF. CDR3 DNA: TGTGCCATCAGTGATTCCCAGCGGGAGAAGAATACGCAGTATTTT.

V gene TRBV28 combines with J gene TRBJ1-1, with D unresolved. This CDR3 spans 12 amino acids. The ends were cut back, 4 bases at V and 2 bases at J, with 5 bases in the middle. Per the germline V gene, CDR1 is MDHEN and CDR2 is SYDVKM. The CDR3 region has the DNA TGTGCCAGCAGTTCCGGTAACACTGAAGCTTTCTTT. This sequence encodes CASSSGNTEAFF.

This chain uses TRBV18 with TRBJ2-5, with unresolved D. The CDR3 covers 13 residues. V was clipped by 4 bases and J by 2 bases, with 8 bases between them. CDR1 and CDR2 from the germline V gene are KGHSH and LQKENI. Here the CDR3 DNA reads TGTGCCAGCTCACTAGGCCCACAAGAGACCCAGTACTTC. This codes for CASSLGPQETQYF.

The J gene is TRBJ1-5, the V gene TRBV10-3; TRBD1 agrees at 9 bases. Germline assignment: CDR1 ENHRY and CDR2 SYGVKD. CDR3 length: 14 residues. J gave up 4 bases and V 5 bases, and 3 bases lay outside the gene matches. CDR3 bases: TGTGCCATCAGTCCGGGACAGGGAAATCAGCCCCAGCATTTT. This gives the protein CAISPGQGNQPQHF.

The CDR3 sequence is CASSVQAGESGELFF. DNA for the CDR3: TGTGCCAGCAGCGTGCAAGCGGGAGAGTCCGGGGAGCTGTTTTTT. The chain joins TRBV9 to TRBJ2-2, with TRBD2 matching 8 bases. V shed 2 bases, J shed 6 bases, and the junction held 6 bases outside the gene matches. The germline V gene encodes CDR1 SGDLS and CDR2 YYNGEE. The length of the CDR3 is 15 residues.

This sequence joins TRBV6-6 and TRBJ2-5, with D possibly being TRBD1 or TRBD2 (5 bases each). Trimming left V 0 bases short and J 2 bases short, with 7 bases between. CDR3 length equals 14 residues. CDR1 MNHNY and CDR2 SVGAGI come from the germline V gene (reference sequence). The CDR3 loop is CASSYSWGQETQYF. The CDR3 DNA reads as TGTGCCAGCAGTTACTCTTGGGGGCAAGAGACCCAGTACTTC.

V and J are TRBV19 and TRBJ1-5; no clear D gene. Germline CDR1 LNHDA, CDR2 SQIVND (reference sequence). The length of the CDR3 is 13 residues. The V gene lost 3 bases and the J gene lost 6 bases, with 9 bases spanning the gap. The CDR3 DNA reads TGTGCCAGTAGTATCCGGGAAGTTCAGCCCCAGCATTTT. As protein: CASSIREVQPQHF. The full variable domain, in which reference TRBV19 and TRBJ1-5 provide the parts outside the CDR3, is DGGITQSPKYLFRKEGQNVTLSCEQNLNHDAMYWYRQDPGQGLRLIYYSQIVNDFQKGDIAEGYSVSREKKESFPLTVTSAQKNPTAFYLCASSIREVQPQHFGDGTRLSIL.

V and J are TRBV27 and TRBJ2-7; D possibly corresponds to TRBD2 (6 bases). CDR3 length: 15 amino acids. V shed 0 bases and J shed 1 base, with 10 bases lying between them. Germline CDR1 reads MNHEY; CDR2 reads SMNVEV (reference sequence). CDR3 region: CASSLSYGGSYEQYF. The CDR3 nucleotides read TGTGCCAGCAGTTTATCCTATGGGGGGTCCTACGAGCAGTACTTC.

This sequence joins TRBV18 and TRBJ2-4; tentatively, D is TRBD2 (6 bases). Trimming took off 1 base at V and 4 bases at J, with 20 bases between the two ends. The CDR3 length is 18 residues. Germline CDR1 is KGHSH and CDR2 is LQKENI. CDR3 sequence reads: CASSPRAGTGTPKNIQYF. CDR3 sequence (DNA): TGTGCCAGCTCACCACGAGCCGGTACCGGGACTCCGAAAAACATTCAGTACTTC.

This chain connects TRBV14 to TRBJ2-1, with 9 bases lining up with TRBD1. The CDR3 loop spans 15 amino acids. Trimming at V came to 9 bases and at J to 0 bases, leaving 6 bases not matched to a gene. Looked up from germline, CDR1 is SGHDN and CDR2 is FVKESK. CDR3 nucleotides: TGTGCCAGTAATCCGACAGGGGGCTCCTACAATGAGCAGTTCTTC. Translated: CASNPTGGSYNEQFF.

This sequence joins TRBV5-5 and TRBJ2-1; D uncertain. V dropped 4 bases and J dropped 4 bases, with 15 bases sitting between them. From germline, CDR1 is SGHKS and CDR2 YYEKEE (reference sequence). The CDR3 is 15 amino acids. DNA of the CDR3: TGTGCCAGCAGCCCCACTTACGGTCCTTACAATGAGCAGTTCTTC. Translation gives CASSPTYGPYNEQFF.

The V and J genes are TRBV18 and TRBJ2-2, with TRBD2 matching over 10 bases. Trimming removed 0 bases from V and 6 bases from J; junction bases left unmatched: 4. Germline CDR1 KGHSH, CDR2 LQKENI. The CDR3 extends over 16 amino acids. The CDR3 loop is CASSPPSGRSAGELFF. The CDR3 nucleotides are TGTGCCAGCTCACCACCTAGCGGGAGGTCAGCCGGGGAGCTGTTTTTT.

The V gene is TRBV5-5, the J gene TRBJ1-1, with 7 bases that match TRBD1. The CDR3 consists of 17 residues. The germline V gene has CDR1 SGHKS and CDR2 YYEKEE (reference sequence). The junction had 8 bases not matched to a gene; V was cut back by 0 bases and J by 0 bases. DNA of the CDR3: TGTGCCAGCAGCTTGGCCCCAGGGGGAACCATGAACACTGAAGCTTTCTTT. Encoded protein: CASSLAPGGTMNTEAFF.

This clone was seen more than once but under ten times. The CDR3 nucleotides read TGTGCCAGCAGTTTAATAGGGTCAAGCTACGAGCAGTACTTC. It codes for CASSLIGSSYEQYF. The chain joins TRBV27 to TRBJ2-7; D is uncertain. The CDR3 is 14 residues long. Trimming removed 2 bases from V and 3 bases from J, with 11 bases in between. Germline CDR1 reads MNHEY; CDR2 reads SMNVEV (reference sequence).

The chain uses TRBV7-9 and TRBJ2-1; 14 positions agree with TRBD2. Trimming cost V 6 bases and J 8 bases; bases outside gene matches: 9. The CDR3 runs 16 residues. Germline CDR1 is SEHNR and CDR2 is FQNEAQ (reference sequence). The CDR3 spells CASSPKPGLAGDEQFF. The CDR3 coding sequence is TGTGCCAGCAGTCCTAAACCGGGACTAGCGGGGGATGAGCAGTTCTTC.

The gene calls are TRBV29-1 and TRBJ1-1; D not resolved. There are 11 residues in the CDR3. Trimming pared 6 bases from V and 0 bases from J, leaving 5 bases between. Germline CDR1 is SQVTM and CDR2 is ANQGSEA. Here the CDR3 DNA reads TGCAGCGTGGGCTTGAACACTGAAGCTTTCTTT. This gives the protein CSVGLNTEAFF.

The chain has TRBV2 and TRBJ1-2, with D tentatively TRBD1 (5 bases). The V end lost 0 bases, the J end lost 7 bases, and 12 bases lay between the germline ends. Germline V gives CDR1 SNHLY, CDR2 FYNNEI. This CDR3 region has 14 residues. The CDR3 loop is CASSEAGGVGGYTF. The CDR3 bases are TGTGCCAGCAGTGAAGCGGGGGGAGTCGGTGGCTACACCTTC.

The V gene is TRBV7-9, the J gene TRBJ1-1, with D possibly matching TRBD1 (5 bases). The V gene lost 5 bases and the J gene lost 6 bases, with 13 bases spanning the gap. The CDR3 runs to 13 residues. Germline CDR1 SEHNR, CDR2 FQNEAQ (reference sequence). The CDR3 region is CASSPRRGSEAFF. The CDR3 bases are TGTGCCAGCAGCCCCCGACGGGGGTCTGAAGCTTTCTTT.